These 21 T cell receptor beta chains were all obtained from the same sample, sequenced in a study of blood T cell repertoires in COVID-19. Libraries were prepared by immunoSEQ multiplex PCR; TCRdb keeps only in-frame clonotypes and omits some of them. The repertoire holds nearly 200,000 clones, with almost 85% as singletons. The specimen sequenced was peripheral blood. The receptors were sampled from a human donor with acute or convalescent COVID-19. The donor label of this sample is uncertain.

This chain joins TRBV27 and TRBJ2-5; TRBD2 aligns across 9 bases. V lost 6 bases and J lost 4; bases outside the gene matches: 15. From germline, CDR1 is MNHEY and CDR2 SMNVEV (reference sequence). The CDR3 is 17 amino acids. For the CDR3, the DNA is TGTGCCAGCAGCTCACTAGCGGGTCCCAACTTAGGAGAGACCCAGTACTTC. Translating it yields CASSSLAGPNLGETQYF.

This clone was seen just once. The chain couples TRBV20-1 to TRBJ2-7, with 7 positions matching TRBD1. J lost 6 bases, V lost 3 bases, and 2 bases had no gene match. The CDR3 sequence is 11 residues long. Germline CDR1 and CDR2: DFQATT and SNEGSKA (reference sequence). CDR3 nucleotides: TGCAGTGCTAGCACAGGGGCCGAGCAGTACTTC. As protein: CSASTGAEQYF.

The V call is TRBV5-1, the J call TRBJ2-5; the match to TRBD1 covers 8 bases. Germline CDR1 is SGHRS and CDR2 is YFSETQ. The V and J ends lost 4 bases and 2 bases, in that order; junction bases with no gene match: 7. This CDR3 has 15 residues. The CDR3: CASSPPDRAQETQYF. CDR3 nucleotide sequence: TGCGCCAGCAGCCCGCCGGACAGGGCGCAAGAGACCCAGTACTTC.

The DNA for the CDR3 is TGTGCCAGCAGCTCTGTAGCGGGAGGGCACAATGAGCAGTTCTTC. Translated: CASSSVAGGHNEQFF. The chain carries TRBV11-2 and TRBJ2-1; 11 bases match TRBD2. Germline CDR1 SGHAT, CDR2 FQNNGV. The V segment lost 4 bases and the J segment 5 bases; nucleotides outside the gene matches: 4. CDR3 length: 15 residues.

The V and J genes are TRBV7-9 and TRBJ1-1; TRBD1 is a possible D gene (5 bases). Germline V gene sequence: CDR1 SEHNR, CDR2 FQNEAQ (reference sequence). The CDR3 has 16 residues. Trimming took 5 bases from V and 6 from J, leaving 22 bases between them. The CDR3 spells CASSQPGPWGRAEAFF. The CDR3 DNA reads TGTGCCAGCAGCCAGCCGGGTCCTTGGGGGAGGGCTGAAGCTTTCTTT.

V usage is TRBV28 and J usage is TRBJ2-7, with 9 bases that match TRBD1. This CDR3 has 15 amino acids. The trim removed 4 bases at V and 4 bases at J, leaving 8 bases unmatched. Germline V gene sequence: CDR1 MDHEN, CDR2 SYDVKM. CDR3 in DNA: TGTGCCAGCAGTTCTTCCGGGACAGGGAGTTACGAGCAGTACTTC. Translation: CASSSSGTGSYEQYF.

The chain is built from TRBV18 and TRBJ1-1; 7 positions match TRBD1. Germline V gene sequence: CDR1 KGHSH, CDR2 LQKENI. V dropped 3 bases and J dropped 4; count of bases not matched to a gene: 5. This CDR3 has 14 amino acids. The CDR3 DNA follows: TGTGCCAGCTCACCGCAATCAGGGGGCACTGAAGCTTTCTTT. Residues: CASSPQSGGTEAFF.

The V gene is TRBV5-1, the J gene TRBJ2-2, with 9 bases that match TRBD2. Trimming cost V 0 bases and J 7 bases; bases outside gene matches: 16. CDR1 is SGHRS, CDR2 YFSETQ, per germline. This CDR3 region has 19 residues. DNA of the CDR3: TGCGCCAGCAGCTTGGCCCCACTAGCGGGCCTCATAGAGGTCGGGGAGCTGTTTTTT. Translated: CASSLAPLAGLIEVGELFF.

The J gene is TRBJ2-7, the V gene TRBV28; 9 bases line up with TRBD2. The CDR3 loop spans 15 amino acids. Per the germline V gene, CDR1 is MDHEN and CDR2 is SYDVKM. Trimming took 6 bases from V and 0 from J; bases not matched to a gene: 6. The CDR3 loop reads CASRNEREVSYEQYF. The CDR3 DNA reads TGTGCCAGCAGGAATGAGCGGGAGGTCTCCTACGAGCAGTACTTC.

The genes are TRBV7-2 and TRBJ2-7; TRBD2 might be the D (5 bases). Germline assignment: CDR1 SGHTA and CDR2 FQGNSA. The CDR3 covers 15 residues. The V end lost 1 base, the J end lost 2 bases, and 12 bases lay between the germline ends. Written as DNA, the CDR3 is TGTGCCAGCAGCTTAGTCGGGGAGAGGACCTACGAGCAGTACTTC. It encodes CASSLVGERTYEQYF.

The chain recombines TRBV6-1 with TRBJ2-7; D remains unclear. The V end lost 6 bases, the J end lost 2 bases, and 8 bases lay between the germline ends. The length of the CDR3 is 12 residues. From germline, CDR1 is MNHNS and CDR2 SASEGT. The CDR3 reads CASSGSAYEQYF. In DNA form, the CDR3 reads TGTGCCAGCAGCGGCAGCGCCTACGAGCAGTACTTC.

The chain couples TRBV6-5 to TRBJ2-7, with 9 positions matching TRBD1. The CDR3 extends over 16 amino acids. The germline CDR1 and CDR2 sequences are MNHEY and SVGAGI. J gave up 4 bases and V 0 bases, and 7 bases lay outside the gene matches. The CDR3 DNA reads as TGTGCCAGCAGTTACTCGGGATCGGACAGGGGTTACGAGCAGTACTTC. Encoded protein: CASSYSGSDRGYEQYF.

The V and J genes are TRBV6-1 and TRBJ1-2; 7 bases are shared with TRBD1. Trimming cost V 5 bases and J 7 bases; bases outside gene matches: 4. Germline lookup yields CDR1 MNHNS and CDR2 SASEGT. The CDR3 consists of 12 residues. CDR3 DNA: TGTGCCAGCAGTCAACAGGGGTCTGGCTACACCTTC. Encoded protein: CASSQQGSGYTF.

The chain recombines TRBV10-1 with TRBJ2-2; 10 nucleotides agree with TRBD1. The CDR3 runs to 14 residues. With V trimmed by 5 bases and J by 9 bases, 6 bases remained unmatched. Germline CDR1 is WNHNN and CDR2 is SYGVQD (reference sequence). This CDR3 is CASSPGTGVRELFF. CDR3 sequence (DNA): TGCGCCAGCAGTCCCGGGACAGGGGTCCGGGAGCTGTTTTTT.

This clone was found once. The J gene is TRBJ1-5, the V gene TRBV11-2, with 11 nucleotides matching TRBD1. CDR3 length equals 18 residues. Germline CDR1 is SGHAT and CDR2 is FQNNGV. After removal of 5 bases from V and 1 base from J, the junction contained 10 bases not matched to a gene. CDR3 nucleotides: TGTGCCAGCAGCCGGGACAGGGGGATCTTCGGGAGCAATCAGCCCCAGCATTTT. Translated, it gives CASSRDRGIFGSNQPQHF.

This chain connects TRBV29-1 to TRBJ2-5; TRBD2 matches 8 bases. Germline trimming cut 1 base from V and 5 bases from J; bases unmatched to any gene: 6. Germline assignment: CDR1 SQVTM and CDR2 ANQGSEA. The CDR3 runs 14 residues. CDR3 DNA: TGCAGCGTTGAAGGTAGCGGGATGGTGGAGACCCAGTACTTC. Translated: CSVEGSGMVETQYF.

The chain is built from TRBV27 and TRBJ2-7; TRBD2 agrees at 12 bases. J lost 0 bases, V lost 6 bases, and 6 bases had no gene match. From germline, CDR1 is MNHEY and CDR2 SMNVEV (reference sequence). The length of the CDR3 is 16 residues. As DNA, the CDR3 is TGTGCCAGCAGGGGACTAGCGGGCCATAGCTCCTACGAGCAGTACTTC. Translation: CASRGLAGHSSYEQYF.

The chain combines TRBV29-1 with TRBJ1-2; 11 bases align to TRBD1. The CDR3 has 15 residues. In germline, CDR1 is SQVTM, CDR2 ANQGSEA. Trimming cost V 5 bases and J 4 bases; bases outside gene matches: 9. The CDR3 DNA is TGCAGCGTTCCGGGACAGGGGGGAGAAGGCTATGGCTACACCTTC. This codes for CSVPGQGGEGYGYTF.

The chain combines TRBV6-5 with TRBJ2-1; TRBD1 matches at 7 bases. The CDR3 runs 14 residues. J lost 2 bases, V lost 5 bases, and 3 bases had no gene match. The germline CDR1 and CDR2 sequences are MNHEY and SVGAGI. The CDR3: CASSPGTAYNEQFF. Written as DNA, the CDR3 is TGTGCCAGCAGTCCCGGGACAGCCTACAATGAGCAGTTCTTC.

This chain connects TRBV9 to TRBJ2-3; 11 bases fit TRBD2. The J segment lost 3 bases and the V segment lost 3 bases, leaving 6 bases of the junction unmatched. This CDR3 has 16 residues. The V gene's germline CDR1 is SGDLS and CDR2 YYNGEE. CDR3 protein: CASSEGPSGRTDTQYF. The CDR3 DNA reads as TGTGCCAGCAGCGAAGGGCCTAGCGGGAGGACAGATACGCAGTATTTT.

The V and J genes are TRBV29-1 and TRBJ2-3, with 7 bases matching TRBD1. Germline V lookup: CDR1 SQVTM, CDR2 ANQGSEA. CDR3 length: 13 residues. Unmatched junction bases numbered 7, after V lost 7 bases and J lost 3 bases. The chain's CDR3 is CSGTGEWTDTQYF. The CDR3 DNA reads as TGCAGCGGCACAGGGGAGTGGACAGATACGCAGTATTTT.